The rows below give T cell receptor beta chains drawn from one sample of a study of blood T cells in healthy people across ages. TCRdb redid the calling of the 5' RACE reads with MiXCR, one entry per CDR3 protein. The sample shows approximately 960,000 distinct CDR3 sequences, approximately 32% of them seen only once. These records were also assigned to another study, of T cells of mothers and their children.

Sequenced: blood. The source of these receptors is a woman aged 40 to 50 in good health. CDR3s include the opening cysteine and the closing phenylalanine or tryptophan. A D gene is named only where the DNA matches it firmly. Clone size is not always given. Where it is, it says once, few, many or a class for expanded clones.

TRBJ2-7,TRBV7-2,few,.,CASSSTTGSHEQYF,TGTGCCAGCAGCTCCACAACAGGGAGCCACGAGCAGTACTTC
TRBJ2-1,TRBV24-1,.,TRBD1,CATSDFPTGSYNEQFF,TGTGCCACCAGTGATTTCCCGACAGGGTCCTACAATGAGCAGTTCTTC
TRBJ2-1,TRBV27,many,TRBD2,CASSVAPGLAGEGEQFF,TGTGCCAGCAGTGTAGCCCCGGGACTAGCGGGGGAGGGTGAGCAGTTCTTC
TRBJ2-1,TRBV4-1,many,TRBD2,CASSPRALAGVSEQFF,TGCGCCAGCAGCCCGCGGGCACTAGCGGGGGTTAGTGAGCAGTTCTTC
TRBJ2-3,TRBV12-3/TRBV12-4,few,.,CASSPSGRVVTDTQYF,TGTGCCAGCAGTCCTTCGGGCAGGGTAGTGACAGATACGCAGTATTTT
TRBJ2-1,TRBV5-1,few,TRBD1,CASSFGTGAYNEQFF,TGCGCCAGCAGCTTTGGGACAGGTGCCTACAATGAGCAGTTCTTC
TRBJ1-2,TRBV7-2,.,.,CASSWDGYYGYTF,TGTGCCAGCAGCTGGGACGGTTACTATGGCTACACCTTC
TRBJ2-3,TRBV7-3,few,.,CASSLLGDPDTQYF,TGTGCCAGCAGCTTATTAGGGGACCCAGATACGCAGTATTTT
TRBJ1-1,TRBV9,.,TRBD1,CASSVGGDRENTEAFF,TGTGCCAGCAGCGTAGGGGGGGACAGGGAGAACACTGAAGCTTTCTTT
TRBJ1-4,TRBV4-1,many,.,CASSQGPGLEKLFF,TGCGCCAGCAGCCAAGGCCCGGGACTAGAAAAACTGTTTTTT
TRBJ1-1,TRBV4-3,.,.,CASSQDRYRGVNTEAFF,TGCGCCAGCAGCCAAGATCGATATAGGGGCGTGAACACTGAAGCTTTCTTT
TRBJ1-2,TRBV29-1,.,.,CSADGPGNYGYTF,TGCAGCGCTGACGGGCCGGGAAACTATGGCTACACCTTC
TRBJ1-5,TRBV18,.,.,CASSPPDGQPQHF,TGTGCCAGCTCACCACCCGACGGCCAGCCCCAGCATTTT
TRBJ1-4,TRBV4-1,few,.,CASSQEDSATNEKLFF,TGCGCCAGCAGCCAAGAGGACAGCGCAACTAATGAAAAACTGTTTTTT
TRBJ1-6,TRBV6-5,many,.,CASSHLPLSSYNSPLHF,TGTGCCAGCAGTCACCTCCCATTGAGCTCCTATAATTCACCCCTCCACTTT